This note documents a single T cell receptor (beta chain) sequence. The sample is drawn from a study of technical replicates of blood from several donors. Data came from immunoSEQ multiplex PCR; TCRdb stores just in-frame clones and leaves some out. The sample consists of about 80,000 clones, roughly 97% of them appearing once. Germline V lookup: CDR1 ENHRY, CDR2 SYGVKD. Trimming removed 3 bases from V and 2 bases from J, with 7 bases in between. The CDR3 is 14 amino acids. The TCR comes from a human donor in good health. The gene calls are TRBV10-3 and TRBJ2-2; maybe TRBD1 (5 bases). Source material: T cells isolated from PBMCs. This CDR3 is CAISDRENTGELFF. CDR3 coding DNA: TGTGCCATCAGTGACAGGGAAAACACCGGGGAGCTGTTTTTT.